This entry lists 28 T cell receptor beta chains sequenced from one sample in a study of T cells after yellow fever vaccination. Each CDR3 protein is one row after TCRdb ran MiXCR on the 5' RACE reads. The repertoire holds 100,000 or so distinct CDR3 sequences, with roughly 10% as singletons. The sequences come from CD8+ T cells not binding an NS4B(214-222) dextramer, sorted from PBMCs, collected around 15 days after the first yellow fever vaccination. All receptors derive from a man between 18 and 29 years old who received the YFV17D yellow fever vaccine.

The chain joins TRBV25-1 to TRBJ2-7; D is uncertain. From germline, CDR1 is MGHDK and CDR2 SYGVNS. This CDR3 region has 12 residues. The V end lost 8 bases, the J end lost 6 bases, and 14 bases lay between the germline ends. The CDR3 loop reads CASQSGWGEQYF. The CDR3 DNA reads as TGTGCCAGCCAGAGTGGCTGGGGCGAGCAGTACTTC.

This chain joins TRBV20-1 and TRBJ2-5; the D gene is possibly TRBD2 (6 bases). Trimming removed 1 base from V and 5 bases from J, with 11 bases in between. CDR1 is DFQATT and CDR2 is SNEGSKA in the germline V gene (reference sequence). The CDR3 has 13 residues. The CDR3 sequence: CSARVGTLETQYF. The CDR3 DNA sequence: TGCAGTGCTAGAGTGGGGACTCTGGAGACCCAGTACTTC.

In its sample, this clonotype was seen a few times. The chain recombines TRBV3-1 with TRBJ1-4, with D tentatively TRBD1 (6 bases). Deletions cut 4 bases from V and 8 bases from J, with 23 bases between. This CDR3 comprises 17 residues. Germline V CDR1 and CDR2: LGHDT, YNNKEL (reference sequence). The CDR3 nucleotides read TGTGCCAGCAGCCGCGCCCCTTGGACAGCCTCGGGCGAAAAACTGTTTTTT. This gives the protein CASSRAPWTASGEKLFF.

The chain employs TRBV3-1 and TRBJ2-5, with 8 positions matching TRBD2. In germline, CDR1 is LGHDT, CDR2 YNNKEL (reference sequence). The CDR3 runs 19 residues. J lost 5 bases, V lost 2 bases, and 19 bases had no gene match. CDR3 DNA: TGTGCCAGCAGCCAATCCCCGATTGGAGCGGGGGCTCCACGGGAGACCCAGTACTTC. This encodes CASSQSPIGAGAPRETQYF.

The chain is built from TRBV18 and TRBJ2-2; D gene unclear. Germline CDR1 and CDR2: KGHSH and LQKENI. There are 14 residues in the CDR3. V shed 2 bases and J shed 2 bases, with 6 bases lying between them. CDR3 sequence reads: CASSPILNTGELFF. The CDR3 DNA reads as TGTGCCAGCTCACCAATTCTAAACACCGGGGAGCTGTTTTTT.

For this clonotype: The junction does not match germline at one end; this may be a read error. The chain is built from TRBV4-1 and TRBJ2-2; perhaps TRBD2 as D (6 bases). The CDR3 covers 17 residues. CDR1 and CDR2 (germline): MGHRA, YSYEKL. CDR3 residues: CASRQDLGGANTGELFF. The CDR3 coding sequence is TGCGCCAGCCGCCAAGATCTCGGCGGGGCGAACACCGGGGAGCTGTTTTTT.

This clonotype turned up a few times. V gene TRBV27 combines with J gene TRBJ2-7; D is possibly TRBD2 (6 bases). There are 13 residues in the CDR3. Trimming cost V 6 bases and J 3 bases, with 12 bases left between them. Germline V CDR1 and CDR2: MNHEY, SMNVEV (reference sequence). The CDR3: CASSRDLGYEQYV. Here the CDR3 DNA reads TGTGCCAGCAGCAGGGACTTGGGCTACGAGCAGTACGTC.

V and J are TRBV20-1 and TRBJ2-7, with a possible D match to TRBD1 (6 bases). V was shortened by 6 bases and J by 4 bases, with 13 bases between the two germline ends. There are 12 residues in the CDR3. The germline V gene encodes CDR1 DFQATT and CDR2 SNEGSKA (reference sequence). This CDR3 reads CSARDTPYEQYF. The CDR3 DNA reads as TGCAGTGCCAGGGACACTCCTTACGAGCAGTACTTC.

In its sample, this clonotype was seen a few times. The chain carries TRBV5-4 and TRBJ2-2, with a weak D call TRBD1 (5 bases). V lost 4 bases and J 7 bases, leaving 17 bases between the germline ends. In germline, CDR1 is SGHNT, CDR2 YYREEE (reference sequence). There are 15 residues in the CDR3. Here the CDR3 DNA reads TGTGCCAGCAGCCTCCGATTAAGGGGAAACGGGGAGCTGTTTTTT. This gives the protein CASSLRLRGNGELFF.

This clonotype was observed a handful of times. This chain joins TRBV7-3 and TRBJ2-1; D perhaps matches TRBD2 (7 bases). The V end was cut by 5 bases, the J end by 5 bases, with 19 bases between. Germline loops: CDR1 SGHTA, CDR2 FQGTGA. This CDR3 has 16 residues. The CDR3 is CASSRGLGGLDNEQFF. The CDR3 DNA follows: TGTGCCAGCAGCCGAGGGTTGGGGGGGCTAGACAATGAGCAGTTCTTC.

This clonotype turned up a few times. This rearrangement joins TRBV7-3 to TRBJ2-3, with a tentative D call TRBD1 (8 bases). The ends were cut back, 5 bases at V and 2 bases at J, with 14 bases in the middle. The CDR3 contains 15 residues. Germline V gives CDR1 SGHTA, CDR2 FQGTGA. CDR3 protein: CASSPTGGVTDTQYF. The CDR3 coding sequence is TGTGCCAGCAGCCCAACAGGGGGGGTCACAGATACGCAGTATTTT.

The chain uses TRBV6-5 and TRBJ1-4; a possible D gene is TRBD1 (5 bases). Germline V gene data show CDR1 as MNHEY and CDR2 as SVGAGI. The CDR3 is 16 residues long. With 0 bases removed from V and 11 bases from J, the gap between germline ends came to 19 bases. Here the CDR3 DNA reads TGTGCCAGCAGTTACTCCACCCGGCCGGGGCTGGGTAAACTGTTTTTT. It codes for CASSYSTRPGLGKLFF.

This clonotype has more than one count but fewer than ten. The chain recombines TRBV6-5 with TRBJ2-2, with D possibly matching TRBD1 (6 bases). Looked up from germline, CDR1 is MNHEY and CDR2 is SVGAGI. This CDR3 is built from 14 residues. V was pared by 2 bases and J by 6 bases, with 10 bases between. The DNA of the CDR3 is TGTGCCAGCAGTTACGGGGCAGGGGCCGGGGAGCTGTTTTTT. Its translation is CASSYGAGAGELFF.

There are many counts of this clonotype. This rearrangement joins TRBV15 to TRBJ2-7; a possible D gene is TRBD1 (5 bases). Trimming stripped 6 bases from V and 9 bases from J, with 18 bases between. Germline lookup yields CDR1 LNHNV and CDR2 YYDKDF (reference sequence). There are 13 residues in the CDR3. The CDR3: CATSTGFGFGQYV. The CDR3 bases are TGTGCCACCAGTACAGGTTTTGGTTTCGGGCAGTACGTC.

A remark on this clonotype: A read error is possible here, since a much larger clone lies one base away. This CDR3 is CASRSDGGTSYTQYF. In nucleotides, the CDR3 is TGTGCCAGCAGAAGCGACGGGGGGACCTCATATACGCAGTATTTT. V and J are TRBV7-6 and TRBJ2-3, with 7 positions matching TRBD2. In germline, CDR1 is SGHVS, CDR2 FNYEAQ. Trimming removed 6 bases from V and 7 bases from J; junction bases left unmatched: 13. The CDR3 has 15 amino acids.

The gene calls are TRBV20-1 and TRBJ2-7; 7 bases align to TRBD2. The CDR3 is 15 residues long. The V gene end was trimmed by 0 bases and the J gene end by 3 bases; junction bases not matched to a gene: 8. CDR1 and CDR2 from the germline V gene are DFQATT and SNEGSKA (reference sequence). The CDR3 sequence: CSARDIGGSRYEQYF. As DNA, the CDR3 is TGCAGTGCTAGAGACATAGGCGGGAGTCGCTACGAGCAGTACTTC.

This clonotype was seen more than once but under ten times. V is TRBV20-1 and J is TRBJ2-3; D is undetermined. The CDR3 is made up of 14 amino acids. The V gene lost 1 base and the J gene lost 6 bases, with 14 bases spanning the gap. CDR1 is DFQATT and CDR2 is SNEGSKA in the germline V gene (reference sequence). CDR3: CSARASPFPDTQYF. CDR3 nucleotide sequence: TGCAGTGCTAGAGCTTCCCCCTTTCCGGATACGCAGTATTTT.

This clonotype was found a few times. The gene calls are TRBV20-1 and TRBJ1-1; D is possibly TRBD1 (5 bases). Trimming pared 3 bases from V and 6 bases from J, leaving 17 bases between. The CDR3 is made up of 14 amino acids. Germline V gene sequence: CDR1 DFQATT, CDR2 SNEGSKA (reference sequence). The chain's CDR3 is CSARGTASGPEAFF. As DNA, the CDR3 is TGCAGTGCTAGGGGGACGGCCTCTGGACCTGAAGCTTTCTTT.

In its sample, this clonotype was seen many times. This sequence joins TRBV7-8 and TRBJ2-1, with 11 bases that match TRBD2. The CDR3 has 15 amino acids. Germline assignment: CDR1 SGHVS and CDR2 FQNEAQ. J gave up 4 bases and V 5 bases, and 4 bases lay outside the gene matches. CDR3: CASSHGTSGYNEQFF. The CDR3 DNA is TGTGCCAGCAGCCACGGGACTAGCGGTTACAATGAGCAGTTCTTC.

In this sample, this clonotype turned up many times. J is TRBJ2-5 and V is TRBV14; 8 bases are a match to TRBD2. CDR1 and CDR2 (germline): SGHDN, FVKESK. The junction had 17 bases not matched to a gene; V was cut back by 6 bases and J by 5 bases. The CDR3 is 17 residues long. The CDR3 DNA sequence: TGTGCCAGCAGTTCGACTAGCGCTTGGTTGGGAATGGAGACCCAGTACTTC. This encodes CASSSTSAWLGMETQYF.

Only a few counts were recorded for this clonotype. The V and J genes are TRBV11-3 and TRBJ2-2; 8 bases map to TRBD1. The V segment lost 1 base and the J segment 4 bases; nucleotides outside the gene matches: 5. The CDR3 has 16 amino acids. Germline CDR1 SGHNT, CDR2 YENEEA. This CDR3 reads CASSLGQGWTTGELFF. As DNA, the CDR3 is TGTGCCAGCAGCTTAGGACAGGGGTGGACCACCGGGGAGCTGTTTTTT.

This clonotype was seen a single time. The rearrangement joins TRBV2 to TRBJ2-4; TRBD1 might be the D (5 bases). V was cut by 4 bases and J by 0 bases, with 10 bases left in between. Germline V gene lookup returns CDR1 SNHLY and CDR2 FYNNEI. The CDR3 totals 15 residues. CDR3 coding DNA: TGTGCCAGCAGTGGGACAATCCTAGCCAAAAACATTCAGTACTTC. Its translation is CASSGTILAKNIQYF.

This clonotype was observed a few times. The J gene is TRBJ2-1, the V gene TRBV5-1; D perhaps matches TRBD2 (5 bases). The germline V gene has CDR1 SGHRS and CDR2 YFSETQ. V gave up 4 bases and J gave up 4 bases, with 18 bases separating them. This CDR3 has 16 residues. The CDR3 DNA follows: TGCGCCAGCAGCCTTGGACGGGGTTTAGGTTACAATGAGCAGTTCTTC. Translating gives CASSLGRGLGYNEQFF.

This clonotype showed up just a few times. The rearrangement joins TRBV5-1 to TRBJ2-3, with TRBD2 matching 7 bases. With 0 bases clipped from V and 4 bases from J, the junction kept 8 bases outside the gene matches. Germline V gene lookup returns CDR1 SGHRS and CDR2 YFSETQ. This CDR3 region has 16 residues. CDR3 in amino acids: CASSLANTAGADTQYF. Written as DNA, the CDR3 is TGCGCCAGCAGCTTGGCCAATACTGCGGGGGCAGATACGCAGTATTTT.

J is TRBJ2-7 and V is TRBV6-6; possible D gene TRBD1, 6 bases. Germline V gene lookup returns CDR1 MNHNY and CDR2 SVGAGI (reference sequence). The V end lost 5 bases, the J end lost 6 bases, and 11 bases lay between the germline ends. This CDR3 spans 12 amino acids. CDR3 protein: CASSVDSLEQYV. The CDR3 DNA is TGTGCCAGCAGTGTGGACAGCCTCGAGCAGTACGTC.

There are many counts of this clonotype. The CDR3 loop reads CASSQDGAGVDTQYF. The CDR3 DNA follows: TGTGCCAGCAGCCAAGACGGGGCAGGGGTGGATACGCAGTATTTT. V usage is TRBV3-1 and J usage is TRBJ2-3; weak D call: TRBD1 (6 bases). The CDR3 loop spans 15 amino acids. The V gene lost 0 bases and the J gene lost 6 bases, with 13 bases spanning the gap. In germline, CDR1 is LGHDT, CDR2 YNNKEL (reference sequence).

The gene calls are TRBV5-6 and TRBJ2-5; TRBD2 might be the D (7 bases). Germline V gene data show CDR1 as SGHDT and CDR2 as YYEEEE. The V end was cut by 0 bases, the J end by 9 bases, with 15 bases between. The CDR3 runs to 14 residues. This CDR3 is CASSLAGGGEAQYF. The CDR3 DNA reads TGTGCCAGCAGCTTGGCGGGCGGGGGCGAGGCCCAGTACTTC.

The chain couples TRBV3-1 to TRBJ1-2; 7 bases are a match to TRBD1. Germline trimming cut 0 bases from V and 4 bases from J; bases unmatched to any gene: 8. The CDR3 extends over 16 amino acids. Per the germline V gene, CDR1 is LGHDT and CDR2 is YNNKEL (reference sequence). CDR3: CASSQDFGRGAYGYTF. Written as DNA, the CDR3 is TGTGCCAGCAGCCAAGACTTCGGCAGGGGGGCCTATGGCTACACCTTC.